Shown below are 9 T cell receptor beta chains from a single sample sequenced in a study of OX40 agonist ivuxolimab in advanced cancers. Library preparation was by the immunoSEQ multiplex PCR assay. The table was pulled from immuneACCESS by TCRdb, which kept in-frame rearrangements only. Such tables lose some clones; where checked, under half of the loss comes from unresolved V genes, and the rest has no known cause. Here the sample has 60,000 to 80,000 clones; approximately 78% occur a single time. 5% of the sample lies in the top ten. The starting material was CD4+ or CD8+ T cells sorted from blood, obtained in a trial of the OX40 agonist ivuxolimab. The receptors stem from an adult with an advanced solid tumor such as melanoma, head and neck, liver or kidney cancer.

This clone appeared once. A junction end diverges from the germline sequence, so it may reflect a read error. The chain joins TRBV29-1 to TRBJ2-1; possibly TRBD1 for D (5 bases). The CDR3 has 15 residues. Germline loops: CDR1 SQVTM, CDR2 ANQGSEA. CDR3 bases: TGCAGCGTTGAAGGTGATGGGGCCTCGTACAATGGGCAGTTCTTC. Protein product: CSVEGDGASYNGQFF.

This rearrangement joins TRBV4-1 to TRBJ2-5; 7 bases are a match to TRBD1. Germline assignment: CDR1 MGHRA and CDR2 YSYEKL. V trimming: 5 bases; J trimming: 2 bases; junction bases outside the gene matches: 11. The CDR3 has 16 amino acids. DNA for the CDR3: TGCGCCAGCAGCTTCCGTCCGACAGGGCCGCAAGAGACCCAGTACTTC. Protein sequence: CASSFRPTGPQETQYF.

The chain uses TRBV7-9 and TRBJ1-1; 7 bases are a match to TRBD1. Germline CDR1 is SEHNR and CDR2 is FQNEAQ (reference sequence). CDR3 length equals 15 residues. V lost 4 bases, J lost 1 base, and 6 bases stayed unmatched. The CDR3 DNA is TGTGCCAGCAGCTATTCCGACAGGGAGAACACTGAAGCTTTCTTT. This encodes CASSYSDRENTEAFF.

This clone showed up just once. The chain is built from TRBV15 and TRBJ2-2, with D perhaps TRBD1 or TRBD2 (6 bases each). The germline V and J ends were trimmed by 1 base and 3 bases, with 12 bases remaining between them. Germline V gene data show CDR1 as LNHNV and CDR2 as YYDKDF (reference sequence). The CDR3 has 16 amino acids. The CDR3 is CATSRVGGTHTGELFF. DNA of the CDR3: TGTGCCACCAGCAGAGTAGGCGGGACACACACCGGGGAGCTGTTTTTT.

The chain joins TRBV5-8 to TRBJ1-4; 11 positions match TRBD1. Germline CDR1 SGHTS, CDR2 YDEGEE. The CDR3 covers 15 residues. After removal of 6 bases from V and 8 bases from J, the junction contained 9 bases not matched to a gene. The CDR3 nucleotides are TGTGCCAGCAAACTGGACAGGGGGCAAGAAGAAAAACTGTTTTTT. Protein sequence: CASKLDRGQEEKLFF.

V is TRBV7-3 and J is TRBJ2-2; unclear D gene. Trimming stripped 6 bases from V and 4 bases from J, with 21 bases between. Germline CDR1 SGHTA, CDR2 FQGTGA. The CDR3 runs to 17 residues. The CDR3 loop is CASSRDAPGSSTGELFF. For the CDR3, the DNA is TGTGCCAGCAGTAGGGATGCGCCCGGTTCCTCCACCGGGGAGCTGTTTTTT.

This sequence joins TRBV5-1 and TRBJ2-1; D ambiguous. The CDR3 consists of 15 residues. Germline CDR1 reads SGHRS; CDR2 reads YFSETQ. Trimming left V 6 bases short and J 0 bases short, with 13 bases between. The CDR3, as DNA: TGCGCCAGCAACTCCGGACCCAGCTCCTACAATGAGCAGTTCTTC. It codes for CASNSGPSSYNEQFF.

This rearrangement joins TRBV7-6 to TRBJ2-1, with D perhaps matching TRBD1 (6 bases). The germline CDR1 and CDR2 sequences are SGHVS and FNYEAQ. CDR3 length: 15 residues. V was shortened by 0 bases and J by 8 bases, with 14 bases between the two germline ends. Here the CDR3 reads CASSLATGIFHEQFF. DNA for the CDR3: TGTGCCAGCAGCTTAGCCACAGGGATATTTCATGAGCAGTTCTTC.

The gene calls are TRBV7-9 and TRBJ1-5; TRBD1 might be the D (5 bases). Trimming removed 1 base at V and 4 bases at J, with 8 bases between. There are 14 residues in the CDR3. CDR1 SEHNR and CDR2 FQNEAQ come from the germline V gene (reference sequence). The CDR3: CASSLGQGNQPQHF. As DNA, the CDR3 is TGTGCCAGCAGCTTAGGGCAGGGTAATCAGCCCCAGCATTTT.